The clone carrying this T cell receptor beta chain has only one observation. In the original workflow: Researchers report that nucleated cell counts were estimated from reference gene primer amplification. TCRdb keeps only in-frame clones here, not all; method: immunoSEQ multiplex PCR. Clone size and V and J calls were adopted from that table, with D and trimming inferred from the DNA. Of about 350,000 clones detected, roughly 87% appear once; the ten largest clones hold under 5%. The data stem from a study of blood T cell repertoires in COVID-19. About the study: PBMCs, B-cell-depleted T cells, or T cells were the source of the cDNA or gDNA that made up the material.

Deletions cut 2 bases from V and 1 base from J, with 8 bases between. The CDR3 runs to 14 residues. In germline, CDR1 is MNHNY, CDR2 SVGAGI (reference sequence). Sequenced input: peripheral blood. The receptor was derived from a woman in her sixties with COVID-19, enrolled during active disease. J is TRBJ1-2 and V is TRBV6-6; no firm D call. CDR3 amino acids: CASSYRDDNYGYTF. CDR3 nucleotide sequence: TGTGCCAGCAGTTACCGAGATGATAACTATGGCTACACCTTC.